This T cell receptor (beta chain) was sequenced in a study of low-dose radiotherapy and immunotherapy resistance in tumors. Alpha and beta chains were covered, as first-strand cDNA relied on TRAV- and TRBV-specific primers. It was with a constant-region primer and a V-primer adapter that TCRs were amplified over roughly 18 PCR cycles. MiXCR, applied by TCRdb to the reads, yields one record per CDR3 protein. The table records about 80,000 distinct CDR3 sequences, less than 20% of them present only once. This clonotype showed up many times. The ends lost 5 bases at V and 3 bases at J; junction bases unmatched: 3. The CDR3 has 15 amino acids. Germline CDR1 reads SGHAT; CDR2 reads FQNNGV. Time point defined: after trial treatment. Treatment described: LDRT plus nivolumab, ipilimumab, low-dose cyclophosphamide and aspirin (RACIN trial). Every donor was treated with nivolumab, ipilimumab, aspirin, low-dose cyclophosphamide and also low-dose radiotherapy.

Sequenced here: PBMCs, sampled after low-dose radiotherapy plus immunotherapy. The gene calls are TRBV11-2 and TRBJ2-1, with 11 bases aligning to TRBD1. The sequence came from a male donor with prostate cancer. The CDR3 DNA reads as TGTGCCAGCAGCCCGGGACAGGGGGGCTACAATGAGCAGTTCTTC. Its protein is CASSPGQGGYNEQFF.